This is a list of T cell receptor beta chains from one sample in a study of T-cell memory formation after mild COVID-19. TCRdb re-derived calls from the 5' RACE reads in MiXCR, one entry per CDR3 protein. The sample yields under 200,000 distinct CDR3 sequences, roughly 28% seen once. The sample was PBMCs or a T cell subset sorted from them (not recorded which). These receptors were taken from an adult woman who had mild COVID-19 (a few samples of this study predate the infection). Cell type and time point are not known. The CDR3 runs from the conserved cysteine through the conserved F or W. A D gene is named only where the DNA matches it firmly. Clone size is shown for a subset of rows, as once, few, many or a class of expanded clone.

D gene	V gene	J gene	clone size	CDR3 DNA	CDR3 protein
TRBD2	TRBV19	TRBJ2-7	-	TGTGCCAGTAGAGAGCTAGCGGGGAGTTCCTACGAGCAGTACTTC	CASRELAGSSYEQYF
-	TRBV29-1	TRBJ1-3	-	TGCAGCGTGGCGACAGGCAGCTCTGGAAACACCATATATTTT	CSVATGSSGNTIYF
-	TRBV4-2	TRBJ2-7	few	TGTGCCAGCAGCCAAGATCAGGGATACACCTACGAGCAGTACTTC	CASSQDQGYTYEQYF
TRBD2	TRBV12-3/TRBV12-4	TRBJ2-3	-	TGTGCCAGCACCCCGGGGGGGCCTAGCGGGAGCACAGATACGCAGTATTTT	CASTPGGPSGSTDTQYF
TRBD1	TRBV10-3	TRBJ1-6	few	TGTGCCATCAGTGAGTCCCCGGGACAGAATAATTCACCCCTCCACTTT	CAISESPGQNNSPLHF
-	TRBV7-2	TRBJ2-2	few	TGTGCCAGCAGCTTAGACAGGTTACGCACCGGGGAGCTGTTTTTT	CASSLDRLRTGELFF
TRBD2	TRBV6-6	TRBJ2-7	-	TGTGCCAGCAGTTACTCGGGGGGGACCCCCGAGCAGTACTTC	CASSYSGGTPEQYF
-	TRBV24-1	TRBJ2-2	few	TGTGCCACCAGTGACCCGGCCCCACCGAACACCGGGGAGCTGTTTTTT	CATSDPAPPNTGELFF
-	TRBV7-3	TRBJ2-7	-	TGTGCCAGCAGCTTAATACCCCTACCTCTGGGGGCGGGCGAGCAGTACTTC	CASSLIPLPLGAGEQYF
-	TRBV10-3	TRBJ2-7	few	TGTGCCATCAGTGCAGGGGCCTACGAGCAGTACTTC	CAISAGAYEQYF
TRBD2	TRBV7-3	TRBJ2-3	-	TGTGCCAGCAGCCCCTCCAGGGTAGCGGGGGGGCGAGATACGCAGTATTTT	CASSPSRVAGGRDTQYF
TRBD1	TRBV12-3/TRBV12-4	TRBJ1-1	few	TGTGCCAGCAGTTGGGACAGTTTGAACACTGAAGCTTTCTTT	CASSWDSLNTEAFF
-	TRBV10-3	TRBJ1-1	large	TGTGCCATCAGTGAACCGGGGGAAGGAGCTTTCTTT	CAISEPGEGAFF
TRBD2	TRBV20-1	TRBJ2-7	many	TGCAGTGCTCCACGACTAGCGGGGGGAACCTACGAGCAGTACTTC	CSAPRLAGGTYEQYF
TRBD1	TRBV7-3	TRBJ1-2	-	TGTGCCAGCAGCCCCGGGACAGGGCAGAACTATGGCTACACCTTC	CASSPGTGQNYGYTF